This T cell receptor beta chain was identified during a study of naive and memory T cell subsets. Study results and caveats: Clonotypes here are unpaired alpha or beta chain sequences. Naive repertoires, especially CD8, held a few larger clonotypes, possibly memory cells re-expressing CD45RA.

Both TRBC1 and TRBC2 were covered by a beta constant-region primer of two equimolar oligonucleotides. The ligated cDNA underwent four PCR rounds using SP2 and nested alpha and beta constant-region primers. An oligonucleotide with the SP2 primer and a 12-nucleotide UMI was ligated to the cDNA 3' end. TCRdb analysed the UMI-ligation and nested PCR reads with MiXCR anew, one entry per CDR3 protein. The table shows over 110,000 distinct CDR3 sequences, with roughly a fifth occurring only once. After the first PCR, alpha and beta chain libraries were processed separately. Four subsets defined by CD45RA and CD27 were sorted after CD3, CD4, CD8 and live/dead staining. Germline lookup yields CDR1 LGHDT and CDR2 YNNKEL (reference sequence). V lost 4 bases and J 4 bases, leaving 11 bases between the germline ends. The CDR3 has 14 residues. A note on this clonotype: Its antigen remains unknown.

V gene TRBV3-1 combines with J gene TRBJ2-1; D perhaps matches TRBD2 (5 bases). This receptor was identified in a human donor in good health. The sample was naive CD8+ T cells from blood. The CDR3 DNA follows: TGTGCCAGCAGCCTAGGGAGAGGGTACAATGAGCAGTTCTTC. This codes for CASSLGRGYNEQFF.